In its sample, the clone carrying this T cell receptor beta chain was seen a few times. Being one base from a much bigger clone, this may be a read error. The record originates from a study of metastatic and nonmetastatic thyroid tumors. Overall study: For malignant and benign thyroid patients, tumor or nodule tissue and blood were the sources whose repertoires were compared.

No treatment had been given to any patient before thyroid surgery. As processed by the authors: Construction of a distant-metastasis classifier for papillary thyroid cancer relied on CDR3 differences across clinicopathological groups. TCRdb re-called clones via MiXCR from the PCR reads. These V and J calls are TCRdb output, not the study's own analysis. The data hold about 85,000 clones, with 8.6% observed a single time. This CDR3 is 19 amino acids long. The ends lost 5 bases at V and 0 bases at J; junction bases unmatched: 11. CDR1 and CDR2 from the germline V gene are WNHNN and SYGVQD (reference sequence).

This receptor was obtained from a female donor with papillary thyroid cancer or a benign thyroid nodule (not recorded which). Some clones in this sample may be carry-over from other donors' samples. The gene calls are TRBV10-1 and TRBJ2-6, with 9 bases fitting TRBD1. The sequencing input was blood. The CDR3 coding sequence is TGCGCCAGCAGTACCGCCGGACAGGGGTCGAGCTCTGGGGCCAACGTCCTGACTTTC. It translates to CASSTAGQGSSSGANVLTF.